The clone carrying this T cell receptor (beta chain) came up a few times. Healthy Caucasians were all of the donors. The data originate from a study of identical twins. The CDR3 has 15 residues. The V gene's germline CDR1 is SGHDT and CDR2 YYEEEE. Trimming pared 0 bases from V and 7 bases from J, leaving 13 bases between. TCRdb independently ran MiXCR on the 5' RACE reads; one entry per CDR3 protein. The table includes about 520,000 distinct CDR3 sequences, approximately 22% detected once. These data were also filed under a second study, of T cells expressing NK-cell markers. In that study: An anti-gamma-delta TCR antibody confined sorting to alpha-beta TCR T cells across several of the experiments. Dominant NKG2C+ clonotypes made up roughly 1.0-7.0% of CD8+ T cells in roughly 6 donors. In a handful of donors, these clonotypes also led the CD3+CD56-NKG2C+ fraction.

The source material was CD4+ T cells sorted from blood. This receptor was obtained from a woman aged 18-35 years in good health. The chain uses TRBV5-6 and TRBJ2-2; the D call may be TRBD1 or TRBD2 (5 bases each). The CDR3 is CASSLDLGRSGELFF. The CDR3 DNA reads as TGTGCCAGCAGCTTGGATTTGGGACGGAGCGGGGAGCTGTTTTTT.